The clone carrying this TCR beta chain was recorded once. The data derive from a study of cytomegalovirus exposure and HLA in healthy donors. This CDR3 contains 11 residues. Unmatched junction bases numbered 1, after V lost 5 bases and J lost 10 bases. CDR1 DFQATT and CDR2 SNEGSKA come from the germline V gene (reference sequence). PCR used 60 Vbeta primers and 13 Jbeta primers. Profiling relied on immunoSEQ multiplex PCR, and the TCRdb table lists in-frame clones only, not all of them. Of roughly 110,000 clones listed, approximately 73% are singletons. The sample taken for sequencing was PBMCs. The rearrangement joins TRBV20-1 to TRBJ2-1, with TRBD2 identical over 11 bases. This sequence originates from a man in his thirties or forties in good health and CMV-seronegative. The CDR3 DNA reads TGCAGTGCTGGGACTAGCGGAGAGCAGTTCTTC. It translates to CSAGTSGEQFF.